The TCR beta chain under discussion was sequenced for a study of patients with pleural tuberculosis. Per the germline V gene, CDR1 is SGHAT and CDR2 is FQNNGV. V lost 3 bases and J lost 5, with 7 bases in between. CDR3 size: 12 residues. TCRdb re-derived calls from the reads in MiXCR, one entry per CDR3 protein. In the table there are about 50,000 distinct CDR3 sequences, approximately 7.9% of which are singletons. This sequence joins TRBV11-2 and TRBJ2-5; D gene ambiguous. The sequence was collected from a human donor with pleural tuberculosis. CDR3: CASSLGMETQYF. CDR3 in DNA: TGTGCCAGCAGCTTGGGGATGGAGACCCAGTACTTC.